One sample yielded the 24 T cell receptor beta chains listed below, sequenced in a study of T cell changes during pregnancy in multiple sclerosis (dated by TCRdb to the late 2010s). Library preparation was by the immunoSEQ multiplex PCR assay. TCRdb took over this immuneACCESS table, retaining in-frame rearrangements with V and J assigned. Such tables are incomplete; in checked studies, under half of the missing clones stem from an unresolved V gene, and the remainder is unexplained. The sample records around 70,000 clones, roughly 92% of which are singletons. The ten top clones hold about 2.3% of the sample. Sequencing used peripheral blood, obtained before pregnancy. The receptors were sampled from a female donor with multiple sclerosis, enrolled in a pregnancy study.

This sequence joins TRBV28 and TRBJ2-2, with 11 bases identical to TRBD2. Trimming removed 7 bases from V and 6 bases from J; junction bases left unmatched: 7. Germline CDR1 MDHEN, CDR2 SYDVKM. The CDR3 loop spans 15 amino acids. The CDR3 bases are TGTGCCAGCACAGCTTTAGCGGGAGGGCCCGGGGAGCTGTTTTTT. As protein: CASTALAGGPGELFF.

The CDR3 sequence: CASSSGGAGGPWETQYF. For the CDR3, the DNA is TGTGCCAGCAGTTCGGGGGGGGCAGGCGGACCCTGGGAGACCCAGTACTTC. V and J are TRBV27 and TRBJ2-5; TRBD2 aligns across 8 bases. V shed 4 bases, J shed 5 bases, and the junction held 15 bases outside the gene matches. This CDR3 is built from 17 residues. Germline assignment: CDR1 MNHEY and CDR2 SMNVEV (reference sequence).

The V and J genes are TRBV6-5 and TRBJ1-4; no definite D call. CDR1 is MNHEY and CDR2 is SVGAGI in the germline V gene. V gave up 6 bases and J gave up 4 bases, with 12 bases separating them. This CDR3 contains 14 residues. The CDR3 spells CASRITVDNEKLFF. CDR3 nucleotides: TGTGCCAGCAGAATCACAGTTGATAATGAAAAACTGTTTTTT.

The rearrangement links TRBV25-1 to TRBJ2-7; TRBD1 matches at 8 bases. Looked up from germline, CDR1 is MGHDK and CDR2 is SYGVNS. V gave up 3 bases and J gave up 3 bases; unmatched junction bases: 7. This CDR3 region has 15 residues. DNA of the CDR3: TGTGCCAGCAGTGAGTCCGGGACAGGCTTCTACGAGCAGTACTTC. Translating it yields CASSESGTGFYEQYF.

Written as DNA, the CDR3 is TGTGCCAGCTCACCGGGGAGGAAGGAGACCCAGTACTTC. Its protein is CASSPGRKETQYF. The chain recombines TRBV18 with TRBJ2-5; tentatively, D is TRBD2 (6 bases). CDR1 is KGHSH and CDR2 is LQKENI in the germline V gene. CDR3 size: 13 residues. Trimming took off 3 bases at V and 5 bases at J, with 10 bases between the two ends. Variable domain in full (rest from reference TRBV18 and TRBJ2-5): NAGVMQNPRHLVRRRGQEARLRCSPMKGHSHVYWYRQLPEEGLKFMVYLQKENIIDESGMPKERFSAEFPKEGPSILRIQQVVRGDSAAYFCASSPGRKETQYFGPGTRLLVL.

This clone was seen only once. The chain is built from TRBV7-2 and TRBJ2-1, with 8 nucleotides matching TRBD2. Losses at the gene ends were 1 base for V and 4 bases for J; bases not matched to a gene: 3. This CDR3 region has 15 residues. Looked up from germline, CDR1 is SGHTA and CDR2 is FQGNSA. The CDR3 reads CASSLELAAYNEQFF. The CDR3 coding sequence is TGTGCCAGCAGCTTAGAACTAGCGGCTTACAATGAGCAGTTCTTC.

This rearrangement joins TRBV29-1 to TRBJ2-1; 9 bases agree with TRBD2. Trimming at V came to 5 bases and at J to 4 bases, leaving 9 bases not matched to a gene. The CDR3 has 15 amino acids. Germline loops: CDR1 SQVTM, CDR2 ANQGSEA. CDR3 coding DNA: TGCAGCGTTCGTGGGAGACTAGCGGAATACAATGAGCAGTTCTTC. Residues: CSVRGRLAEYNEQFF.

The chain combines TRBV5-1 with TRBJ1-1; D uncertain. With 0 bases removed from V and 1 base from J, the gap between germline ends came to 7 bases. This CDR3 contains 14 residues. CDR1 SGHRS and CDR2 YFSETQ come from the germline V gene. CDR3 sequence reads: CASSLDPENTEAFF. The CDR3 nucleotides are TGCGCCAGCAGCTTGGATCCAGAGAACACTGAAGCTTTCTTT.

Written as DNA, the CDR3 is TGTGCCAGCAGCTTATTACCGGGAGGCGAAGCGAATGAGCAGTTCTTC. Protein sequence: CASSLLPGGEANEQFF. The chain joins TRBV7-2 to TRBJ2-1; 7 nucleotides line up with TRBD2. The CDR3 is 16 amino acids. After removal of 2 bases from V and 7 bases from J, the junction contained 11 bases not matched to a gene. The V gene's germline CDR1 is SGHTA and CDR2 FQGNSA.

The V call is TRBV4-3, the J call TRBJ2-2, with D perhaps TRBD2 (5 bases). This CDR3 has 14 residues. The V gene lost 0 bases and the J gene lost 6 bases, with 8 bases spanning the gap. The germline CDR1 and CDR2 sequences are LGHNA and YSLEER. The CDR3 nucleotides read TGCGCCAGCAGCCAAGATACGGGGTCCGGGGAGCTGTTTTTT. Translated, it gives CASSQDTGSGELFF.

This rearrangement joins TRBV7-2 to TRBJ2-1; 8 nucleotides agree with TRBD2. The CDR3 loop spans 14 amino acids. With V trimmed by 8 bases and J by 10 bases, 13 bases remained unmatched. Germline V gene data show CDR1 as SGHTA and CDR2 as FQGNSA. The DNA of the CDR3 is TGTGCCAGCTGGGCGGGAGGCCCTGGGGGGGAGCAGTTCTTC. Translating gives CASWAGGPGGEQFF.

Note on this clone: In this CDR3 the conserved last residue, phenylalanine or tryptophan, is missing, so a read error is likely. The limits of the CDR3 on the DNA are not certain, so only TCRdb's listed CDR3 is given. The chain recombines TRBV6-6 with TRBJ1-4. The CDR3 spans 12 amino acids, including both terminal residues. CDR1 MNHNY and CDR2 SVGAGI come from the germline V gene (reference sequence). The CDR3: CASSNAVGEGGL.

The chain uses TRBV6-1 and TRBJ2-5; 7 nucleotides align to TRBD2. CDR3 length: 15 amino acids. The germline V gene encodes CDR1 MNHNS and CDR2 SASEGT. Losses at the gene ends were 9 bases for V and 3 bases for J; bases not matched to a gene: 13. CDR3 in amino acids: CARRRAGTTKETQYF. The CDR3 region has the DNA TGTGCCAGACGACGTGCGGGGACTACAAAAGAGACCCAGTACTTC.

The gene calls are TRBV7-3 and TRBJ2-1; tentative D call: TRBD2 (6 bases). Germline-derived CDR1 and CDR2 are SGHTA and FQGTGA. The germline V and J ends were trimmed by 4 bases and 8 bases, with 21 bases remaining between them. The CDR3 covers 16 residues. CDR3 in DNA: TGTGCCAGCAGCTCCGCTCATATCGGGAGTGGTTATGAGCAGTTCTTC. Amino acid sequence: CASSSAHIGSGYEQFF.

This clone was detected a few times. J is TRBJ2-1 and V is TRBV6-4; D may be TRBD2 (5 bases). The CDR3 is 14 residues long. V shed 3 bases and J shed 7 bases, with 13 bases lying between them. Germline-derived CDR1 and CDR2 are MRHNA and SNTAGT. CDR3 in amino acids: CASSENSATNEQFF. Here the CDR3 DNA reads TGTGCCAGCAGTGAGAATAGCGCGACAAATGAGCAGTTCTTC.

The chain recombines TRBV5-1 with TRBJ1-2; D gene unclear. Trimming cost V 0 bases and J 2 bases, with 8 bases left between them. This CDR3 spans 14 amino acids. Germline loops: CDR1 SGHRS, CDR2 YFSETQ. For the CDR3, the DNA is TGCGCCAGCAGCTTGGGTCCAGGAAACTATGGCTACACCTTC. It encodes CASSLGPGNYGYTF.

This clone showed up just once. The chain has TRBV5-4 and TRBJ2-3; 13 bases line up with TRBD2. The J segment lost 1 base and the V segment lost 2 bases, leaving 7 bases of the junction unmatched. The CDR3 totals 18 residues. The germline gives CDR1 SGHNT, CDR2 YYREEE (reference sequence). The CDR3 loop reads CASSLGLAGAGGTDTQYF. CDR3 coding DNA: TGTGCCAGCAGCTTAGGACTAGCGGGAGCTGGGGGCACAGATACGCAGTATTTT.

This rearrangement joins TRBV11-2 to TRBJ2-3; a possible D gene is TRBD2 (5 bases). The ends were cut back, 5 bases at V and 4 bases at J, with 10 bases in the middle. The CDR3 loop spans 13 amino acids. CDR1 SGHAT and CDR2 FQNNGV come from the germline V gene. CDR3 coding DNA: TGTGCCAGCAGCGGTACTAGAGCAGATACGCAGTATTTT. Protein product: CASSGTRADTQYF.

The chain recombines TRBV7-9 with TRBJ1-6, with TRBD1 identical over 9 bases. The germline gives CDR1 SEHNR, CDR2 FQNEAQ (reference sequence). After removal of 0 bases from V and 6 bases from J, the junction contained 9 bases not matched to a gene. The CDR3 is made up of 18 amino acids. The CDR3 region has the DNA TGTGCCAGCAGCTTAGCGGCGGGACAGGGTATTTCTAATTCACCCCTCCACTTT. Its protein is CASSLAAGQGISNSPLHF. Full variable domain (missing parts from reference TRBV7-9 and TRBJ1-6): DTGVSQNPRHKITKRGQNVTFRCDPISEHNRLYWYRQTLGQGPEFLTYFQNEAQLEKSRLLSDRFSAERPKGSFSTLEIQRTEQGDSAMYLCASSLAAGQGISNSPLHFGNGTRLTVT.

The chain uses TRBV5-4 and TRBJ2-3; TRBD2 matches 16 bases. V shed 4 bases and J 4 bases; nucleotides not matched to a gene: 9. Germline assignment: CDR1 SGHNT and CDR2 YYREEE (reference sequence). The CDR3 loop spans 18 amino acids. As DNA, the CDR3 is TGTGCCAGCAGCCCCGGGACTAGCGGGAGGGCCAGATCAGATACGCAGTATTTT. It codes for CASSPGTSGRARSDTQYF.

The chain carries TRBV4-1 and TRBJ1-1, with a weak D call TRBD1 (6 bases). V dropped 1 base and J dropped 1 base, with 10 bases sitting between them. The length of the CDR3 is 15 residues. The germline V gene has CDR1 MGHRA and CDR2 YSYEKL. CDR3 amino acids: CASSQVDRRNTEAFF. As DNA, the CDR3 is TGCGCCAGCAGCCAAGTTGACAGGAGGAACACTGAAGCTTTCTTT.

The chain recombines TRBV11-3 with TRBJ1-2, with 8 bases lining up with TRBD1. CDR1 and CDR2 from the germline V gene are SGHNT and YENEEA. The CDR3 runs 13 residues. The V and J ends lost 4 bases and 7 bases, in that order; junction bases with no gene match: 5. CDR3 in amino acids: CASSSQGAPGYTF. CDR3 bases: TGTGCCAGCAGCTCTCAGGGGGCGCCTGGCTACACCTTC.

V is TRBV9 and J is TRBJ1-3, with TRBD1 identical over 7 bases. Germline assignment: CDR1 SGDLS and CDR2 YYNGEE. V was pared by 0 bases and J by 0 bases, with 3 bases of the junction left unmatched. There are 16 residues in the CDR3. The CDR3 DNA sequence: TGTGCCAGCAGCGTAGCTACAGGGGACTCTGGAAACACCATATATTTT. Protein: CASSVATGDSGNTIYF.

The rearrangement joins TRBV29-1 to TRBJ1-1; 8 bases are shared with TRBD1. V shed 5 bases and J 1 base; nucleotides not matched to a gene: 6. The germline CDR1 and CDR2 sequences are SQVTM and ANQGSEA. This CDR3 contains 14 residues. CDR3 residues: CSVRRTGTNTEAFF. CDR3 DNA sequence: TGCAGCGTTAGAAGGACAGGGACGAACACTGAAGCTTTCTTT.